The clone carrying this T cell receptor beta chain came up a few times. The PCR ran on 60 Vbeta and 13 Jbeta primers. Generated by immunoSEQ multiplex PCR, the TCRdb table keeps only in-frame clones and is missing some. This sample yields about 120,000 clones, of which over 75% are seen a single time; 1.5% belongs to the top ten. The data derive from a study of cytomegalovirus exposure and HLA in healthy donors. Germline V CDR1 and CDR2: LNHDA, SQIVND (reference sequence). V shed 9 bases, J shed 0 bases, and the junction held 7 bases outside the gene matches. The CDR3 spans 15 residues. The sequenced material came from PBMCs. The receptor comes from a woman aged 18-29 years in good health and CMV-seronegative. The chain combines TRBV19 with TRBJ1-2, with 10 bases identical to TRBD1. CDR3 sequence reads: CASRQGAISNYGYTF. As DNA, the CDR3 is TGTGCCAGCCGACAGGGGGCCATCTCTAACTATGGCTACACCTTC.